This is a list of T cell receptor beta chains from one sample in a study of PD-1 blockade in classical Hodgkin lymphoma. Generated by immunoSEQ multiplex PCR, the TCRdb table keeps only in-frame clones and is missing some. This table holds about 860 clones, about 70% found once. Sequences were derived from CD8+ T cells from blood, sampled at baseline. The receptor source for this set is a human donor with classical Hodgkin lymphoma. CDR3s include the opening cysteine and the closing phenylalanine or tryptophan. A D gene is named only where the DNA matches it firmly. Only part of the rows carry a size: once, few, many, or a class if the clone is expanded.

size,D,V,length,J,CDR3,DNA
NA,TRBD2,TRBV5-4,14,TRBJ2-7,CAIGTSGELYEQYF,TGTGCCATAGGGACTAGCGGGGAACTCTACGAGCAGTACTTC
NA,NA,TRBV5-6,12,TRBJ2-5,CASSLAEGQQYF,TGTGCCAGCAGCTTGGCCGAAGGGCAACAGTACTTC
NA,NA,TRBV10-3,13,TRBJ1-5,CATDQGSSQPQHF,TGTGCCACCGACCAGGGGTCAAGTCAGCCCCAGCATTTT
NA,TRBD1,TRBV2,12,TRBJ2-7,CASSPTGGEQYF,TGTGCCAGCAGTCCTACAGGGGGCGAGCAGTACTTC
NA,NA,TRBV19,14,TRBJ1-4,CASSIRGGNEKLFF,TGTGCCAGTAGTATAAGGGGTGGCAATGAAAAACTGTTTTTT
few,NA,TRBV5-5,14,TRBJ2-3,CASSARDTTDTQYF,TGTGCCAGCAGCGCGCGGGACACCACAGATACGCAGTATTTT
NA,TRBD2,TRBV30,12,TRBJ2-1,CAWGRGYNEQFF,TGTGCCTGGGGGAGGGGTTACAATGAGCAGTTCTTC
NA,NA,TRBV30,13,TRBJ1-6,CAWSLGGNSPLHF,TGTGCCTGGAGTCTAGGGGGTAATTCACCCCTCCACTTT
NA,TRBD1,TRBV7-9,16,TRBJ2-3,CASSYRDRPSTDTQYF,TGTGCCAGCAGCTACAGGGACAGACCTAGCACAGATACGCAGTATTTT
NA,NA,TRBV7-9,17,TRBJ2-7,CASSLGARDLRSYEQYF,TGTGCCAGCAGCTTAGGAGCGCGGGACCTCCGCTCCTACGAGCAGTACTTC
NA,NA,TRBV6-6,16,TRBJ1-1,CASSTPRAREYTEAFF,TGTGCCAGCAGTACCCCCCGGGCTCGGGAGTACACTGAAGCTTTCTTT
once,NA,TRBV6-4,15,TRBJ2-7,CASSPSDSSFYEQYF,TGTGCCAGCAGTCCTTCCGACAGTTCGTTCTACGAGCAGTACTTC
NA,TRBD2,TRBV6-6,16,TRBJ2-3,CATRVAGGTSTDTQYF,TGTGCCACCAGGGTAGCGGGAGGCACCAGCACAGATACGCAGTATTTT